Following are 24 T cell receptor beta chains from one sample sequenced in a study of Graves' ophthalmopathy and Graves' hyperthyroidism. Using RNA transcripts, the TCR beta CDR3 regions were amplified. HTBI primers were employed in first-round RT-PCR, then a second-round multiplex PCR followed. TCRdb recomputed calls from the multiplex PCR reads with MiXCR, one row per CDR3 protein. Of 660,000 or so distinct CDR3 sequences listed, about 40% are singletons. Sample: peripheral blood. The receptor set was obtained from an adult man with Graves' ophthalmopathy.

The chain joins TRBV29-1 to TRBJ2-2, with TRBD2 matching 10 bases. J lost 1 base, V lost 4 bases, and 0 bases had no gene match. The CDR3 covers 14 residues. Germline values: CDR1 SQVTM, CDR2 ANQGSEA. The CDR3 region is CSVGLAGNTGELFF. The CDR3 coding sequence is TGCAGCGTTGGACTAGCGGGGAACACCGGGGAGCTGTTTTTT.

J is TRBJ1-5 and V is TRBV19; 9 positions agree with TRBD1. The CDR3 sequence is 14 residues long. The germline CDR1 and CDR2 sequences are LNHDA and SQIVND (reference sequence). V was pared by 11 bases and J by 7 bases, with 12 bases of the junction left unmatched. The CDR3 DNA is TGTGCCTGGAGTGGGGGACAGGGAAAACAGCCCCAGCATTTT. It yields the protein CAWSGGQGKQPQHF.

The chain carries TRBV15 and TRBJ2-5; TRBD1 matches 8 bases. V lost 5 bases and J lost 4; bases outside the gene matches: 9. The germline V gene has CDR1 LNHNV and CDR2 YYDKDF (reference sequence). The CDR3 contains 15 residues. The CDR3 loop is CATSPGGVGGETQYF. CDR3 coding DNA: TGTGCCACCAGCCCAGGGGGCGTCGGGGGAGAGACCCAGTACTTC.

The table lists this clonotype with many counts. The gene calls are TRBV24-1 and TRBJ2-5; 7 bases fit TRBD2. Looked up from germline, CDR1 is KGHDR and CDR2 is SFDVKD. CDR3 length: 17 amino acids. The V segment lost 4 bases and the J segment 3 bases; nucleotides outside the gene matches: 13. In nucleotides, the CDR3 is TGTGCCACCAGTGACCCCTCCCGCGGACTAGGAGAAGAGACCCAGTACTTC. As protein: CATSDPSRGLGEETQYF.

The chain has TRBV20-1 and TRBJ2-5; possibly TRBD1 or TRBD2 for D (6 bases each). This CDR3 has 17 residues. Germline V gene lookup returns CDR1 DFQATT and CDR2 SNEGSKA (reference sequence). Trimming pared 1 base from V and 1 base from J, leaving 19 bases between. The CDR3 protein is CSARVLGGGDLQETQYF. In DNA, the CDR3 is TGCAGTGCTAGAGTCTTGGGGGGCGGGGACCTCCAAGAGACCCAGTACTTC.

This clonotype was counted between two and nine times. CDR3 loop: CAISEGPPPDTQYF. CDR3 DNA sequence: TGTGCCATCAGTGAAGGGCCCCCCCCAGATACGCAGTATTTT. The chain has TRBV10-3 and TRBJ2-3; D is unclear. Trimming cost V 3 bases and J 4 bases, with 11 bases left between them. The germline V gene has CDR1 ENHRY and CDR2 SYGVKD. This CDR3 region has 14 residues.

CDR3 amino acids: CSARLKGWGETQYF. As DNA, the CDR3 is TGCAGTGCTAGACTAAAGGGTTGGGGAGAGACCCAGTACTTC. The chain couples TRBV20-1 to TRBJ2-5, with D hard to call. This CDR3 comprises 14 residues. V lost 2 bases and J 4 bases, leaving 14 bases between the germline ends. In germline, CDR1 is DFQATT, CDR2 SNEGSKA (reference sequence).

The chain recombines TRBV2 with TRBJ2-6; tentatively, D is TRBD1 (6 bases). CDR3 length equals 15 residues. The V end was cut by 1 base, the J end by 4 bases, with 8 bases between. Germline CDR1 and CDR2: SNHLY and FYNNEI. Written as DNA, the CDR3 is TGTGCCAGCAGTGAAGGAGGACAGGGGGCCAACGTCCTGACTTTC. It yields the protein CASSEGGQGANVLTF.

This clonotype has a handful of counts. The V and J genes are TRBV27 and TRBJ1-2; a weak D match, TRBD1 (5 bases). Germline values: CDR1 MNHEY, CDR2 SMNVEV (reference sequence). V gave up 8 bases and J gave up 4 bases, with 20 bases separating them. The CDR3 totals 15 residues. The CDR3 DNA sequence: TGTGCCAGCCTCCCCCTTGGCAGGGAGGGCTATGGCTACACCTTC. This gives the protein CASLPLGREGYGYTF.

As concerns this clonotype: This may be a read error, as it is one base from a much larger clone. This sequence joins TRBV4-3 and TRBJ2-5; unclear D gene. The CDR3 consists of 15 residues. The germline gives CDR1 LGHNA, CDR2 YSLEER. V was clipped by 1 base and J by 0 bases, with 9 bases between them. CDR3 in amino acids: CASSQGPEDQETQYF. The DNA of the CDR3 is TGCGCCAGCAGCCAAGGACCAGAGGACCAAGAGACCCAGTACTTC.

Regarding this clonotype: One junction end disagrees with the germline gene, perhaps due to a read error. The chain carries TRBV14 and TRBJ2-2; TRBD1 aligns across 10 bases. CDR3 length: 9 amino acids. Germline CDR1 SGHDN, CDR2 FVKESK. The CDR3 loop reads CASSQGQGF. The CDR3 DNA is TGTGCCAGCAGCCAGGGACAGGGGTTT. Supplemented by reference TRBV14 and TRBJ2-2, the full variable domain reads EAGVTQFPSHSVIEKGQTVTLRCDPISGHDNLYWYRRVMGKEIKFLLHFVKESKQDESGMPNNRFLAERTGGTYSTLKVQPAELEDSGVYFCASSQGQGFGEGSRLTVL.

The V call is TRBV6-2 or TRBV6-3, the J call TRBJ1-5; TRBD1 is a possible D gene (5 bases). The CDR3 is 13 amino acids. V lost 4 bases and J lost 11, with 15 bases in between. In germline, CDR1 is MNHEY, CDR2 SVGEGT. In DNA form, the CDR3 reads TGTGCCAGCAGTTTCACCGGGGGTTGGGCCCAGCATTTT. Translation gives CASSFTGGWAQHF.

This clonotype was seen repeatedly, ten times or more. V gene TRBV9 combines with J gene TRBJ1-6; 7 bases agree with TRBD1. Trimming at V came to 0 bases and at J to 12 bases, leaving 18 bases not matched to a gene. This CDR3 contains 18 residues. Germline V gene lookup returns CDR1 SGDLS and CDR2 YYNGEE. The CDR3 nucleotides are TGTGCCAGCAGCGTAGGTATAAACCGGGACAGCAACCGGGGACCCCTCCACTTT. Its translation is CASSVGINRDSNRGPLHF.

This clonotype was found many times. Here the CDR3 reads CSVVGQGLLYYTF. The DNA of the CDR3 is TGCAGCGTTGTAGGGCAGGGCCTACTCTACTACACCTTC. This chain links TRBV29-1 with TRBJ1-2, with D possibly being TRBD1 (5 bases). V was trimmed by 4 bases and J by 10 bases, leaving 19 bases between them. Per germline, CDR1 SQVTM and CDR2 ANQGSEA. The CDR3 extends over 13 amino acids.

This clonotype appeared a single time. The junction departs from the called germline gene at one end, perhaps through a read error. Written as DNA, the CDR3 is TGTGCGAGACGGGAGAGCGCCTACGAGCAGTACTTC. This encodes CARRESAYEQYF. The chain links TRBV29-1 to TRBJ2-7; D might be TRBD2 (6 bases). The CDR3 contains 12 residues. Germline V gene lookup returns CDR1 SQVTM and CDR2 ANQGSEA.

There are many counts of this clonotype. This sequence joins TRBV6-5 and TRBJ1-6; possibly TRBD1 for D (6 bases). Germline V gives CDR1 MNHEY, CDR2 SVGAGI. There are 15 residues in the CDR3. The V end lost 2 bases, the J end lost 9 bases, and 14 bases lay between the germline ends. CDR3 protein: CASSYGVGGSSPLHF. Here the CDR3 DNA reads TGTGCCAGCAGTTACGGGGTGGGGGGCTCTTCACCCCTCCACTTT.

This rearrangement joins TRBV2 to TRBJ2-5; D tentatively reads TRBD1 or TRBD2 (5 bases each). The germline V gene encodes CDR1 SNHLY and CDR2 FYNNEI. The CDR3 spans 15 residues. Trimming took off 2 bases at V and 2 bases at J, with 12 bases between the two ends. For the CDR3, the DNA is TGTGCCAGCAGTGAATGGGGCGGGCAGCAAGAGACCCAGTACTTC. This codes for CASSEWGGQQETQYF.

Of note for this clonotype: At one end the junction does not follow the germline gene, possibly because of a read error. The gene calls are TRBV29-1 and TRBJ1-1, with D unresolved. Germline CDR1 and CDR2: SQVTM and ANQGSEA. The CDR3 length is 13 residues. The CDR3 bases are TGTGCCTGGAGTGTAGGTCCGAACACTGAAGCTTTCTTT. This sequence encodes CAWSVGPNTEAFF.

This clonotype was seen many times. This chain links TRBV27 with TRBJ1-6; D possibly corresponds to TRBD1 (5 bases). V shed 2 bases and J shed 15 bases, with 14 bases lying between them. The CDR3 extends over 13 amino acids. Germline loops: CDR1 MNHEY, CDR2 SMNVEV (reference sequence). The CDR3: CASSLADSSRLHF. The CDR3 bases are TGTGCCAGCAGTTTAGCCGACAGTTCGCGCCTCCACTTT.

CDR3: CASSSTAQTGYEQYF. The CDR3 DNA reads as TGTGCCAGCTCATCAACCGCCCAGACGGGCTACGAGCAGTACTTC. This chain joins TRBV7-9 and TRBJ2-7; no clear D. Trimming left V 8 bases short and J 3 bases short, with 20 bases between. The CDR3 totals 15 residues. Germline CDR1 SEHNR, CDR2 FQNEAQ (reference sequence).

This clonotype was detected many times. The chain couples TRBV20-1 to TRBJ2-5; the D gene is possibly TRBD1 (6 bases). The germline gives CDR1 DFQATT, CDR2 SNEGSKA (reference sequence). The V end was cut by 3 bases, the J end by 4 bases, with 9 bases between. The CDR3 consists of 12 residues. CDR3 loop: CSASRRGETQYF. DNA for the CDR3: TGCAGTGCTAGCCGCAGGGGAGAGACCCAGTACTTC.

This clonotype has ten or more counts. One end of the junction is discordant with germline, which a read error may explain. CDR3 loop: CASNLRRGLLYGYTF. The CDR3 DNA follows: TGTGCTAGCAACTTAAGAAGGGGGCTCCTCTATGGCTACACCTTC. V and J are TRBV7-7 and TRBJ1-2; 7 positions agree with TRBD1. This CDR3 contains 15 residues. Germline CDR1 reads SSHAT; CDR2 reads FNYEAQ (reference sequence).

To note about this clonotype: This sequence may be a read error, since a much larger clone differs from it by one base. The chain carries TRBV12-3 or TRBV12-4 and TRBJ2-2; possible D gene TRBD2, 6 bases. The CDR3 is made up of 15 amino acids. Trimming pared 6 bases from V and 13 bases from J, leaving 24 bases between. As DNA, the CDR3 is TGTGCCAGCAGCGGGGGACGTTTAGGGTATAGACGGCTGTTTTTT. This translates into CASSGGRLGYRRLFF.

V is TRBV2 and J is TRBJ1-2; a possible D gene is TRBD1 (6 bases). CDR1 is SNHLY, CDR2 FYNNEI, per germline. V was clipped by 1 base and J by 6 bases, with 21 bases between them. This CDR3 region has 17 residues. The CDR3 coding sequence is TGTGCCAGCAGTGAAGGTGGGGGGCCTCCGGGGTTTCATGGCTACACCTTC. Encoded protein: CASSEGGGPPGFHGYTF.